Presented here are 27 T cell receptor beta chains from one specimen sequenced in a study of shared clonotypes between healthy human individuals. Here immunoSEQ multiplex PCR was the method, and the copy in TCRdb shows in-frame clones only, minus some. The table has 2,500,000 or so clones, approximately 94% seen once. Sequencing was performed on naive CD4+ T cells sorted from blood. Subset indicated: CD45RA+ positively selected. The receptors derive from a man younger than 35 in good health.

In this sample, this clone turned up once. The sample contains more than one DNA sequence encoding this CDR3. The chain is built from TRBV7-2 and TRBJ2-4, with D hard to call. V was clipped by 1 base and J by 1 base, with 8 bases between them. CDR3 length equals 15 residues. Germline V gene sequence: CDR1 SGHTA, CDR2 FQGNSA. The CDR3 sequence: CASSLVVGAKNIQYF. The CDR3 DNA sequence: TGTGCCAGCAGCTTAGTGGTAGGGGCCAAAAACATTCAGTACTTC.

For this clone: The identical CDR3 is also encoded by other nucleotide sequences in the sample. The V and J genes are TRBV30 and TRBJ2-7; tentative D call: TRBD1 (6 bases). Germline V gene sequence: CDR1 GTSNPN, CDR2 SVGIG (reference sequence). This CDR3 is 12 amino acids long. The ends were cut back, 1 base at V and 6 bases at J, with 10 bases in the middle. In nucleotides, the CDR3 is TGTGCCTGGAGTGGGGGGCCGGGCGAGCAGTACTTC. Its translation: CAWSGGPGEQYF. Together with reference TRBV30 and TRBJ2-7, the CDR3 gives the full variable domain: SQTIHQWPATLVQPVGSPLSLECTVEGTSNPNLYWYRQAAGRGLQLLFYSVGIGQISSEVPQNLSASRPQDRQFILSSKKLLLSDSGFYLCAWSGGPGEQYFGPGTRLTVT.

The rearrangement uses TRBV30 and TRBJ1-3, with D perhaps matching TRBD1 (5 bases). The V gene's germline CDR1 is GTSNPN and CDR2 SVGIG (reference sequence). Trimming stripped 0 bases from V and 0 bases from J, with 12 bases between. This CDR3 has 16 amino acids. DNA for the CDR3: TGTGCCTGGAGTGTAGCGCTACAGGTCTCTGGAAACACCATATATTTT. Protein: CAWSVALQVSGNTIYF.

The CDR3 sequence is CASTHRAGEKLFF. CDR3 bases: TGTGCCAGCACCCATAGGGCGGGTGAAAAACTGTTTTTT. J is TRBJ1-4 and V is TRBV27; D not certain. V lost 7 bases, J lost 7 bases, and 13 bases lay in between. The CDR3 spans 13 residues. The germline V gene has CDR1 MNHEY and CDR2 SMNVEV (reference sequence).

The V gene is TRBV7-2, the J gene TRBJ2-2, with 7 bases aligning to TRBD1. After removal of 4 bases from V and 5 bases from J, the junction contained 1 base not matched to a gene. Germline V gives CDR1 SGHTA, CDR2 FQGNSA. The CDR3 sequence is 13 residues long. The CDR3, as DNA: TGTGCCAGCAGCTGGACAGGAACCGGGGAGCTGTTTTTT. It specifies CASSWTGTGELFF.

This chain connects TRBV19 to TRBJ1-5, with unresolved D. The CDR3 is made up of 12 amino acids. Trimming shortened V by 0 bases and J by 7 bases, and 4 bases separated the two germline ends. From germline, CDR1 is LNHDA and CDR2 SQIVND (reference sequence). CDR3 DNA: TGTGCCAGTAGTATAGATCACCAGCCCCAGCATTTT. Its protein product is CASSIDHQPQHF.

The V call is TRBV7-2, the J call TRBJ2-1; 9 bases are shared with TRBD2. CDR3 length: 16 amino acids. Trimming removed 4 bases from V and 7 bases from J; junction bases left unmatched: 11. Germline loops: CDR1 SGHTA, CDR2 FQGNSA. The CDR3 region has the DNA TGTGCCAGCAGCTCGAGAGGGACTAGCAGTAGGAATGAGCAGTTCTTC. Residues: CASSSRGTSSRNEQFF.

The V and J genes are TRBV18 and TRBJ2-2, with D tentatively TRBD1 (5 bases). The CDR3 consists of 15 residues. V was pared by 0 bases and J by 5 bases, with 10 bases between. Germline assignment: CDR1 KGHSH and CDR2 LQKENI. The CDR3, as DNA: TGTGCCAGCTCACCACCTGGGGCGCGGACCGGGGAGCTGTTTTTT. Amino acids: CASSPPGARTGELFF.

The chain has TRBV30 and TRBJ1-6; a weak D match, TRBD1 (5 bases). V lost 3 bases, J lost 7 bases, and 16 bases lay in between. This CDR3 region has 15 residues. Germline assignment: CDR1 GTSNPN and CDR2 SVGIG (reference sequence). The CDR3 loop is CAWSEGTLGNSPLHF. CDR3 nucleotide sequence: TGTGCCTGGAGCGAAGGGACCCTGGGGAATTCACCCCTCCACTTT.

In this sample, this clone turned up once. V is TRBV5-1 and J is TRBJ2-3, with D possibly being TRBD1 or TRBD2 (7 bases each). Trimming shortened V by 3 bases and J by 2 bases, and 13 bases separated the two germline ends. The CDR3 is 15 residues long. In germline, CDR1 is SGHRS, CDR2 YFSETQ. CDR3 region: CASSSGGVATDTQYF. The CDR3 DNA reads TGCGCCAGCAGCTCAGGGGGGGTGGCCACAGATACGCAGTATTTT. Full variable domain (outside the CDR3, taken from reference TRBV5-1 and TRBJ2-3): KAGVTQTPRYLIKTRGQQVTLSCSPISGHRSVSWYQQTPGQGLQFLFEYFSETQRNKGNFPGRFSGRQFSNSRSEMNVSTLELGDSALYLCASSSGGVATDTQYFGPGTRLTVL.

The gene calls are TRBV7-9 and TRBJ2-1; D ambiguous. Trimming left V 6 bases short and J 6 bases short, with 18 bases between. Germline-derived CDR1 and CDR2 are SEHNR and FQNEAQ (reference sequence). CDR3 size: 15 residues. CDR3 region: CASSTPGILGNEQFF. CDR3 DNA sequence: TGTGCCAGCAGTACCCCGGGCATTTTAGGCAATGAGCAGTTCTTC.

The CDR3 DNA reads TGTGCCAGCAGACCCACCGGACAGGGGGCCTATGGCTACACCTTC. Translating gives CASRPTGQGAYGYTF. The V call is TRBV28, the J call TRBJ1-2, with 11 bases matching TRBD1. This CDR3 is built from 15 residues. The V gene's germline CDR1 is MDHEN and CDR2 SYDVKM. V was clipped by 6 bases and J by 4 bases; unmatched bases: 7.

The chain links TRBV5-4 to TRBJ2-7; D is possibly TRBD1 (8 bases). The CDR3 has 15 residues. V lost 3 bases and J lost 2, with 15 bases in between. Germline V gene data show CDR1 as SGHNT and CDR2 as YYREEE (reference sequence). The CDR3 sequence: CASSSTGGAPYEQYF. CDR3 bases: TGTGCCAGCAGCTCCACAGGGGGGGCCCCCTACGAGCAGTACTTC.

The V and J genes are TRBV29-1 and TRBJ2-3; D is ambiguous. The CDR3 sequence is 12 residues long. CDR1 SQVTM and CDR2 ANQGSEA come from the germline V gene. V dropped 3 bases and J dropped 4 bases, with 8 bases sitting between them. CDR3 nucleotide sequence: TGCAGCGTTGATAAGGGATCAGATACGCAGTATTTT. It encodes CSVDKGSDTQYF.

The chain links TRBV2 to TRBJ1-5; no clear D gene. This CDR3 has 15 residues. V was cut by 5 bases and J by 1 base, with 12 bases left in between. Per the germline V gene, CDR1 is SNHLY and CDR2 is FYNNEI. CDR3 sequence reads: CASSRLIRSNQPQHF. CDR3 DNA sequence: TGTGCCAGCAGTCGTCTGATTAGGAGCAATCAGCCCCAGCATTTT.

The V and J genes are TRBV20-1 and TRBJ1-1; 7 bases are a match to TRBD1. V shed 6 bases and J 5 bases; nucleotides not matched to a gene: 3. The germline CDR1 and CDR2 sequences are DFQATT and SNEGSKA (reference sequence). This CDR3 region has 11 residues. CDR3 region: CSATQGTEAFF. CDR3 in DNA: TGCAGTGCAACACAGGGGACTGAAGCTTTCTTT.

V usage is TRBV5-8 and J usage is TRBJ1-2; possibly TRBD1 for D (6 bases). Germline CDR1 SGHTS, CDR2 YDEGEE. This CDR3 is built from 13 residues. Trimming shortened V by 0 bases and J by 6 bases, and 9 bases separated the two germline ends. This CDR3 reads CASSLVGGNGYTF. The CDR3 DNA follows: TGTGCCAGCAGCTTGGTAGGGGGGAATGGCTACACCTTC.

This CDR3 reads CASSPGQYYNEQFF. For the CDR3, the DNA is TGTGCCAGCAGTCCGGGACAGTACTACAATGAGCAGTTCTTC. The J gene is TRBJ2-1, the V gene TRBV6-6; TRBD1 agrees at 7 bases. The CDR3 is 14 amino acids. Germline CDR1 reads MNHNY; CDR2 reads SVGAGI (reference sequence). Unmatched junction bases numbered 4, after V lost 5 bases and J lost 3 bases.

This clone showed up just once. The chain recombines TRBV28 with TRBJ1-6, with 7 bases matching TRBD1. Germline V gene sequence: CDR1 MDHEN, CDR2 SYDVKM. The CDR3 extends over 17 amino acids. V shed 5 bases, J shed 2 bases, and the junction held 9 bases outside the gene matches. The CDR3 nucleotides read TGTGCCAGCAGTCTTATACAGGGGACCCCCTATAATTCACCCCTCCACTTT. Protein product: CASSLIQGTPYNSPLHF.

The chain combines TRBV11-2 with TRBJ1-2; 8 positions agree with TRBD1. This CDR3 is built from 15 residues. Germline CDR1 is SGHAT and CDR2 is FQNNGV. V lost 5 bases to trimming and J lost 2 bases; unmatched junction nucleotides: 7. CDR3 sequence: CASSRAGGANYGYTF. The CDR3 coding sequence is TGTGCCAGCAGCCGCGCAGGGGGCGCGAACTATGGCTACACCTTC.

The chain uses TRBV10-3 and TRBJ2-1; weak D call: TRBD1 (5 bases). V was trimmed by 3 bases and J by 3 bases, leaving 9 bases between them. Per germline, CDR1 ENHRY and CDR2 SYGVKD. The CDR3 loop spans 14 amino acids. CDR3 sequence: CAISELQGYNEQFF. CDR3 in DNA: TGTGCCATCAGTGAACTTCAGGGCTACAATGAGCAGTTCTTC.

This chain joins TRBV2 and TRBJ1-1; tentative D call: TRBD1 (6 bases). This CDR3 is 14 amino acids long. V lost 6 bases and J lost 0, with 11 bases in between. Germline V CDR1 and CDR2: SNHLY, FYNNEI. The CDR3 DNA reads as TGTGCCAGCAGAGAACAGGGTATGAACACTGAAGCTTTCTTT. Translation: CASREQGMNTEAFF.

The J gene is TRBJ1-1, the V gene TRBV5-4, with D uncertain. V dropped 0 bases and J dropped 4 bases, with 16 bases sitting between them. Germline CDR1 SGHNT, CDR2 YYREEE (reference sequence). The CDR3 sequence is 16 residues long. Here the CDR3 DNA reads TGTGCCAGCAGCTTGGGGGGTTGGGCCTCGGGCACTGAAGCTTTCTTT. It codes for CASSLGGWASGTEAFF.

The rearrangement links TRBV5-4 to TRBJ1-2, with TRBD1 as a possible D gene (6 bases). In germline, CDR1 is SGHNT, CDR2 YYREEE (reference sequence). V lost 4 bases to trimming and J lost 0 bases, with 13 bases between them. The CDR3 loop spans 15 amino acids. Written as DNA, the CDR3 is TGTGCCAGCAGCCCGGACGGGGGCGCTAACTATGGCTACACCTTC. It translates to CASSPDGGANYGYTF. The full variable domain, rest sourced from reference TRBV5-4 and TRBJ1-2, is ETGVTQSPTHLIKTRGQQVTLRCSSQSGHNTVSWYQQALGQGPQFIFQYYREEENGRGNFPPRFSGLQFPNYSSELNVNALELDDSALYLCASSPDGGANYGYTFGSGTRLTVV.

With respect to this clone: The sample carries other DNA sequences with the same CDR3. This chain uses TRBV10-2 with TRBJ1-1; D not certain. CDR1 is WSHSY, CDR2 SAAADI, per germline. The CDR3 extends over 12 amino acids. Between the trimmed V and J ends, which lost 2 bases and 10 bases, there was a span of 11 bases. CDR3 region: CASSEGDFAAFF. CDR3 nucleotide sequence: TGCGCCAGCAGTGAGGGGGATTTCGCAGCTTTCTTT.

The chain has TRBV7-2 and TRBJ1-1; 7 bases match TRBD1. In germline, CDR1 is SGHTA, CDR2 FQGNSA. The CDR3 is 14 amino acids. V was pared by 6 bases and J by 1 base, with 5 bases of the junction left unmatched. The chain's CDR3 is CASRTGTENTEAFF. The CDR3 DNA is TGTGCCAGCAGGACCGGGACAGAGAACACTGAAGCTTTCTTT.

The CDR3 protein is CASSLTDNNSPLHF. CDR3 nucleotide sequence: TGTGCCAGCAGCCTTACAGATAACAATTCACCCCTCCACTTT. The chain recombines TRBV7-8 with TRBJ1-6; D gene unclear. CDR3 length equals 14 residues. Germline V CDR1 and CDR2: SGHVS, FQNEAQ. V was cut by 5 bases and J by 7 bases, with 12 bases left in between. Drawing the rest from reference TRBV7-8 and TRBJ1-6, the complete variable domain is GAGVSQSPRYKVAKRGQDVALRCDPISGHVSLFWYQQALGQGPEFLTYFQNEAQLDKSGLPSDRFFAERPEGSVSTLKIQRTQQEDSAVYLCASSLTDNNSPLHFGNGTRLTVT.